The clone carrying this T cell receptor beta chain was recorded a few times. Antigen: not known. Overall study findings and caveats: Larger-cohort validation covered only one TCR beta V-J rearrangement. The TCR gene usage of tumor memory CD4+ T cells clustered together with blood and lymph node memory CD4+ cells and with lymph node naive CD4+ cells.

Looked up from germline, CDR1 is MNHEY and CDR2 is SVGAGI. The CDR3 has 13 residues. Trimming shortened V by 6 bases and J by 3 bases, and 8 bases separated the two germline ends. Naive CD4+ T cells were purified with Tregs depleted by CD25. Constant-region reverse primers amplified full-length variable regions, followed by semi-nested Nested Universal Primer A PCR. TCRdb recomputed calls from the 5' RACE reads with MiXCR, one row per CDR3 protein. There are around 50,000 distinct CDR3 sequences in the sample; roughly 18% occur only once, and under 3% lies in the top ten. Source material: naive CD4+ T cells sorted from blood. Subset meaning: naive CD4+ T cells, CD4+CD45RA+CD25-. This chain joins TRBV6-5 and TRBJ2-2, with no clear D. This sequence was found in a female donor with breast cancer. CDR3 loop: CASSPRDTGELFF. CDR3 bases: TGTGCCAGCAGCCCCCGGGACACCGGGGAGCTGTTTTTT.